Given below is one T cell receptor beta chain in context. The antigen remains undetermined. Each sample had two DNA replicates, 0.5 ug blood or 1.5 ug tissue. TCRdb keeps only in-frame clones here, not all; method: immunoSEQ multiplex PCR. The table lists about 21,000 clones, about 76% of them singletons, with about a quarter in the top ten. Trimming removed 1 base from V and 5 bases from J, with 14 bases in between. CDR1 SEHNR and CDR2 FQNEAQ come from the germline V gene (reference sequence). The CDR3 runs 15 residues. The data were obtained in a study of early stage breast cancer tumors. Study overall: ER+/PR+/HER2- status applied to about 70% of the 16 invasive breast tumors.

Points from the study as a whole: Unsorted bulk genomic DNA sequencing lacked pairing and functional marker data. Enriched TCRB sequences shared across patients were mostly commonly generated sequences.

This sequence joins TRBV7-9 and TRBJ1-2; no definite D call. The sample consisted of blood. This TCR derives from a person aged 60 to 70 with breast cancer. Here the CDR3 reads CASSLVYGVNYGYTF. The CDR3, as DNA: TGTGCCAGCAGCTTAGTTTACGGGGTTAATTATGGCTACACCTTC.